What follows is one TCR beta chain and its context. This clone came up many times. Its target antigen remains unknown. The CDR3 end lies 3 residues beyond the end of the read and is filled in from the germline J gene. For sequencing, equivalent amounts of genomic DNA were input from CVID and control samples. For every sample, a 60 bp segment covering the rearranged TCRbeta CDR3 region was amplified and then sequenced. The immunoSEQ assay, a bias-corrected multiplex PCR with high-throughput sequencing, was employed for TCRbeta amplification. Regarding the original processing steps: Every unique nucleotide sequence counted as a clone and was annotated with V, D and J genes, copy number and frequency. Sequences were labeled productive if in frame, and non-productive if out of frame or containing stop codons. Clonality was calculated from Shannon's entropy as previously described. The predicted amino acid sequences of productive clones were used to derive the mean CDR3 Kyte-Doolittle hydropathy. The R hclust function was used to hierarchically cluster scaled V gene usage with Manhattan distance and complete linkage. Sharing of clones by CDR3 amino acid sequence was evaluated by resampling 12 repertoires per group over 100 rounds. The repertoires were searched for 70 published EBV-specific TCRbeta sequences and nearly 250 published CMV-specific TCRbeta sequences. After two CVID samples that produced fewer than 10,000 sequences were dropped from the analysis, 42 CVID repertoires remained. TCRdb's version of the immuneACCESS table is confined to in-frame rearrangements and falls short of the full clone set. An unresolved V gene accounts for under half of the shortfall where checked; the remainder is of unknown origin. The V and J calls and clone size come from that table; D and trimming were worked out from the DNA. This sample holds about 44,000 clones in total, without any singletons. Jointly, the top ten make up under 11% of the sample.

CDR1 SNHLY and CDR2 FYNNEI were looked up in the germline V gene. The CDR3 covers 13 residues, taking in both the cysteine and the phenylalanine. The DNA shown is the part of the CDR3 that was read: 30 bases, in frame from base 1. For this chain, trimming is 10 bases at the V end and 5 bases at the J end, and the number of junction bases without a gene match is 9. Most of the CVID patients and most of the healthy controls were of Caucasian heritage. Heparinized peripheral whole blood samples of about 4.5 to 8.5 ml were obtained from each donor. Genomic DNA from adults with common variable immune deficiency (CVID) and from healthy adult controls was used for sequencing of TCRbeta CDR3 repertoires. A total of some 22 healthy adult volunteers (about 12 female and approximately 10 male; age range roughly 20 to 66 years, mean age about 32) were included in the control group. Diluted blood was density-centrifuged over Hypaque 1077 or Ficoll-Paque to isolate peripheral blood mononuclear cells. Genomic DNA was obtained from unsorted mononuclear cells through either Qiagen column purification or a centrifugation-based method.

The data stem from a study of T cell clonality in common variable immunodeficiency (dated by TCRdb to between 2014 and 2016). The study at large found these results: Despite equal DNA input, controls averaged about 81,820 unique sequences per sample versus about 30,000 in CVID samples. Differences among patients in the CVID cohort limited the correlations between repertoire features and clinical complications. TCRbeta clonality was higher in CVID subjects than in healthy controls (t-test p = 0.018), and the increase was most characteristic of about a third of subjects. According to the authors, figuring out what caused the increased clonality in CVID would require sequencing the repertoires of T cell subpopulations. Fewer deletions and N-nucleotide insertions were reportedly observed in CVID TCRbeta sequences, and highly modified clones with 13 or more V deletions were reportedly absent from CVID TCRbeta sequences. CVID subjects shared fewer TCRbeta clones with each other than healthy controls did (p < 0.0001).

This receptor was identified in a person aged 18 to 75 in good health. Rearrangement joined TRBV2 to TRBJ2-5; 8 central bases correspond to TRBD1. Sequencing used peripheral blood mononuclear cells. Incomplete CDR3 DNA: TGTGCCAAAGCCAGGGGGCTCAGGGAGACC. Translation gives CAKARGLRET. The entire CDR3 protein reads CAKARGLRETQYF.